This TCR beta chain derives from a study of Ad26.COV2.S vaccination and SARS-CoV-2 variants. Clones were sequenced by immunoSEQ multiplex PCR, and TCRdb holds only the in-frame ones, with some missing. The repertoire holds fewer than 400,000 clones, around 91% seen once, with 1.5% to 2% in the top ten. The treatment was: around 19 received Ad26.COV2.S at low or high dose, single or two shots; a few received placebo; per-sample allocation not given. Following the first vaccine or placebo injection, samples were taken on day 63. Germline V CDR1 and CDR2: SGHTS, YDEGEE. The CDR3 totals 11 residues. V gave up 3 bases and J gave up 4 bases, with 5 bases separating them.

The V gene is TRBV5-8, the J gene TRBJ2-7, with unresolved D. Here the sequenced sample was peripheral blood, taken in a trial of Ad26.COV2.S vaccine versus placebo. The sequence came from a person between 18 and 65 years old who received the Ad26.COV2.S COVID-19 vaccine or a placebo. The CDR3 DNA reads as TGTGCCAGCAGCTCACCTTACGAGCAGTACTTC. This sequence encodes CASSSPYEQYF.